Listed here are 15 T cell receptor beta chains from one sample, sequenced in a study of T-cell memory formation after mild COVID-19. A single record per CDR3 protein comes from TCRdb applying MiXCR to the 5' RACE reads. This sample yields about 270,000 distinct CDR3 sequences, of which approximately 18% are seen a single time; 20% to 25% belongs to the top ten. The specimen was PBMCs or a T cell subset sorted from them (not recorded which). The source of these receptors is a man between 18 and 35 years old who had mild COVID-19 (a few samples of this study predate the infection). Cell type and time point are not known.

This clonotype has only a few counts. The chain links TRBV7-8 to TRBJ1-2; D gene uncertain. This CDR3 has 15 amino acids. Germline values: CDR1 SGHVS, CDR2 FQNEAQ. The V and J ends lost 5 bases and 5 bases respectively, with 18 bases between them. For the CDR3, the DNA is TGTGCCAGCAGCCAACCGCCCCCGGGGTGGTATGGCTACACCTTC. The encoded protein is CASSQPPPGWYGYTF.

The rearrangement joins TRBV10-3 to TRBJ1-1; 10 bases match TRBD1. The CDR3 is 15 amino acids. Germline trimming cut 6 bases from V and 1 base from J; bases unmatched to any gene: 5. The V gene's germline CDR1 is ENHRY and CDR2 SYGVKD. CDR3: CAIRRQGAKNTEAFF. CDR3 DNA: TGTGCCATCAGGAGACAGGGGGCGAAGAACACTGAAGCTTTCTTT.

This chain connects TRBV27 to TRBJ1-2, with TRBD1 matching over 9 bases. The trim removed 9 bases at V and 2 bases at J, leaving 10 bases unmatched. The CDR3 totals 15 residues. The germline CDR1 and CDR2 sequences are MNHEY and SMNVEV (reference sequence). The CDR3 coding sequence is TGTGCCAGGCACCTATGGGACAGGGCCAACTATGGCTACACCTTC. This encodes CARHLWDRANYGYTF.

This clonotype was found a few times. The CDR3 DNA reads TGTGCCACCGTCGTGGGGGTAACCTACGAGCAGTACTTC. Translating gives CATVVGVTYEQYF. The chain links TRBV2 to TRBJ2-7; the D call may be TRBD1 or TRBD2 (5 bases each). The CDR3 has 13 amino acids. With 10 bases removed from V and 2 bases from J, the gap between germline ends came to 15 bases. CDR1 is SNHLY, CDR2 FYNNEI, per germline.

V gene TRBV7-8 combines with J gene TRBJ1-1; 7 bases match TRBD1. V was pared by 1 base and J by 10 bases, with 12 bases of the junction left unmatched. This CDR3 region has 15 residues. Germline CDR1 reads SGHVS; CDR2 reads FQNEAQ. This CDR3 reads CASSLGRPQGDRAFF. CDR3 DNA: TGTGCCAGCAGCTTAGGCCGGCCTCAGGGGGATCGAGCTTTCTTT. The entire variable domain, with the rest obtained from reference TRBV7-8 and TRBJ1-1, is as follows: GAGVSQSPRYKVAKRGQDVALRCDPISGHVSLFWYQQALGQGPEFLTYFQNEAQLDKSGLPSDRFFAERPEGSVSTLKIQRTQQEDSAVYLCASSLGRPQGDRAFFGQGTRLTVV.

This clonotype turned up a few times. V is TRBV7-2 and J is TRBJ1-5; 8 nucleotides agree with TRBD1. The CDR3 is 14 amino acids. Trimming at V came to 5 bases and at J to 7 bases, leaving 7 bases not matched to a gene. Germline CDR1 reads SGHTA; CDR2 reads FQGNSA. CDR3 sequence (DNA): TGTGCCAGCAGCACCGACAGGGGTACACAGCCCCAGCATTTT. Encoded protein: CASSTDRGTQPQHF. The full variable domain, rest sourced from reference TRBV7-2 and TRBJ1-5, is GAGVSQSPSNKVTEKGKDVELRCDPISGHTALYWYRQSLGQGLEFLIYFQGNSAPDKSGLPSDRFSAERTGGSVSTLTIQRTQQEDSAVYLCASSTDRGTQPQHFGDGTRLSIL.

J is TRBJ2-1 and V is TRBV21-1; the table's D call of TRBD1 was not tested on the DNA. TRBV21-1 is given as a pseudogene. CDR3 length equals 14 residues. The CDR3 region has the DNA TGTGCCAACTCGACAGGCGGACCTCACAATGAGCTGTTCTTC. Its translation is CANSTGGPHNELFF.

This clonotype was observed a handful of times. V gene TRBV5-1 combines with J gene TRBJ2-3, with 11 bases identical to TRBD1. The CDR3 is 16 residues long. Germline V gives CDR1 SGHRS, CDR2 YFSETQ. Germline trimming cut 4 bases from V and 4 bases from J; bases unmatched to any gene: 8. This CDR3 reads CASSHGGQGEADTQYF. CDR3 DNA sequence: TGCGCCAGCAGCCACGGGGGACAGGGGGAAGCAGATACGCAGTATTTT.

This clonotype has a count of ten or more. V usage is TRBV5-1 and J usage is TRBJ2-3, with no clear D. With 0 bases removed from V and 0 bases from J, the gap between germline ends came to 17 bases. This CDR3 is 18 amino acids long. Germline loops: CDR1 SGHRS, CDR2 YFSETQ. CDR3 amino acids: CASSLEALGSVSTDTQYF. The CDR3 DNA reads TGCGCCAGCAGCTTGGAGGCCCTTGGGTCTGTTAGCACAGATACGCAGTATTTT.

This clonotype showed up just a few times. The chain has TRBV4-1 and TRBJ1-5; maybe TRBD1 (6 bases). The V end was cut by 0 bases, the J end by 6 bases, with 9 bases between. The CDR3 consists of 14 residues. Germline V gives CDR1 MGHRA, CDR2 YSYEKL. The CDR3 DNA reads TGCGCCAGCAGCCAAGATGAGGGGGTTCAGCCCCAGCATTTT. This sequence encodes CASSQDEGVQPQHF.

V usage is TRBV21-1 and J usage is TRBJ2-7; TRBD1 reflects the table's D call only, with no check against the DNA. TRBV21-1 is tagged as a pseudogene. The CDR3 spans 18 residues. The CDR3 nucleotides read TGTGCCAGCAGCAAAGGGGGGGGCCCGGGACAGGGAACCTACGAGCAGTACGTC. Translated: CASSKGGGPGQGTYEQYV.

This clonotype came up a few times. The CDR3 nucleotides are TGTGCCAGCAGCTCCGGACACCACGCAACTAATGAAAAACTGTTTTTT. The encoded protein is CASSSGHHATNEKLFF. This chain connects TRBV5-5 to TRBJ1-4, with a possible D match to TRBD1 (5 bases). This CDR3 has 16 amino acids. V lost 3 bases to trimming and J lost 0 bases, with 12 bases between them. Germline V gene data show CDR1 as SGHKS and CDR2 as YYEKEE (reference sequence).

The chain couples TRBV24-1 to TRBJ1-5; weak D call: TRBD1 (5 bases). Deletions cut 7 bases from V and 10 bases from J, with 13 bases between. This CDR3 is built from 12 residues. Germline lookup yields CDR1 KGHDR and CDR2 SFDVKD. The CDR3 bases are TGTGCCACCAGCCGGGGCCTGGGACCCCAGCATTTT. Amino acids: CATSRGLGPQHF.

The rearrangement uses TRBV4-1 and TRBJ2-5, with 8 positions matching TRBD1. The CDR3 loop spans 17 amino acids. Germline lookup yields CDR1 MGHRA and CDR2 YSYEKL. With V trimmed by 3 bases and J by 0 bases, 9 bases remained unmatched. CDR3 residues: CASSQVRQGTYQETQYF. In DNA form, the CDR3 reads TGCGCCAGCAGCCAGGTCCGACAGGGGACGTACCAAGAGACCCAGTACTTC.

This clonotype was counted between two and nine times. V is TRBV3-1 and J is TRBJ1-2; 7 nucleotides match TRBD1. Losses at the gene ends were 11 bases for V and 8 bases for J; bases not matched to a gene: 11. The germline CDR1 and CDR2 sequences are LGHDT and YNNKEL (reference sequence). The CDR3 covers 12 residues. The CDR3 spells CAGQDRTGGYTF. Here the CDR3 DNA reads TGTGCCGGGCAGGACAGGACGGGAGGCTACACCTTC.